This record covers a single T cell receptor (beta chain). The sample originates from a study of blood T cell repertoires in COVID-19. Study-level background: Samples taken during acute and convalescent COVID-19 were collected in the United States, Italy and Spain. Nucleic acid was either cDNA or gDNA, and it came from T cells, B-cell-depleted T cells, or PBMCs.

Clones were read by immunoSEQ multiplex PCR, and TCRdb kept only the in-frame ones, dropping some. The repertoire consists of under 200,000 clones, with approximately 88% occurring once and the leading ten covering roughly 9.1%. CDR1 and CDR2 from the germline V gene are SGHDN and FVKESK. The trim removed 1 base at V and 5 bases at J, leaving 8 bases unmatched. The CDR3 is 16 amino acids. The sample consisted of peripheral blood. This receptor was obtained from a woman older than 75 with active or convalescent COVID-19. This chain joins TRBV14 and TRBJ2-3, with 8 bases fitting TRBD1. This chain's CDR3 is CASSQGGTGAGDTQYF. DNA of the CDR3: TGTGCCAGCAGCCAAGGCGGGACAGGCGCTGGAGATACGCAGTATTTT.